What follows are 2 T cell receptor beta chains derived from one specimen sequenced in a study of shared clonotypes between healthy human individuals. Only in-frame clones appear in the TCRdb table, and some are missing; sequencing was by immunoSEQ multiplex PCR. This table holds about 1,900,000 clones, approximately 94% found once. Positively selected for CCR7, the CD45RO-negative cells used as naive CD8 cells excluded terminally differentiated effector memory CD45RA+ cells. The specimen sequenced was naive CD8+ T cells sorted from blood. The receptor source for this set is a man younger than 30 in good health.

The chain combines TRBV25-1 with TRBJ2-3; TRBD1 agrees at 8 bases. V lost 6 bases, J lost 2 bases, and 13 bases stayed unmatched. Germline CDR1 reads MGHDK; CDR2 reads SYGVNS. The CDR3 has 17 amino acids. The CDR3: CASRLDGTGDTTDTQYF. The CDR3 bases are TGTGCCAGCAGGCTAGACGGGACAGGAGACACCACAGATACGCAGTATTTT.

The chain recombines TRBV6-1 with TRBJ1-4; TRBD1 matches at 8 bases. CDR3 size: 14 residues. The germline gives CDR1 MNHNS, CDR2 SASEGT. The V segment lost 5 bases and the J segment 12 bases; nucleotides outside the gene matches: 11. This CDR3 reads CASSRGTGRLELFF. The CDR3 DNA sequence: TGTGCCAGCAGTAGGGGGACAGGTCGTCTGGAACTGTTTTTT.